This T cell receptor beta chain stems from a study of blood T cell repertoires in COVID-19. At the level of the study: T cells, B-cell-depleted T cells, or PBMCs supplied cDNA or gDNA.

The CDR3 extends over 15 amino acids. V dropped 1 base and J dropped 8; count of bases not matched to a gene: 7. CDR1 and CDR2 (germline): SGHTA, FQGNSA. TCRdb keeps only in-frame clones here, not all; method: immunoSEQ multiplex PCR. The sample includes about 270,000 clones, around nine tenths seen only once; the top ten take approximately 8.2%. The specimen sequenced was peripheral blood. The source is a man aged 35 to 55 with active or convalescent COVID-19. This chain links TRBV7-2 with TRBJ1-4; 7 bases agree with TRBD1. The CDR3 DNA reads TGTGCCAGCAGCTTAGGAGGGGGCGCTTTCGAAAAACTGTTTTTT. Encoded protein: CASSLGGGAFEKLFF.